This T cell receptor (beta chain) was found in a study of STAT3 mutations in large granular lymphocyte leukemia. Whole-study results and caveats: Every T-cell large granular lymphocyte leukemia patient had at least one immunodominant TCR beta clonotype.

The repertoire was sequenced with immunoSEQ multiplex PCR; TCRdb's copy has only in-frame clones and lacks some. Of about 1,300 clones listed, around 70% are singletons. The CDR3 spans 14 residues. The germline V gene encodes CDR1 LNHDA and CDR2 SQIVND (reference sequence). V was cut by 3 bases and J by 2 bases, with 7 bases left in between. A word on this clone: The antigen is not known.

The gene calls are TRBV19 and TRBJ2-2; no clear D gene. This TCR derives from a woman in her sixties or seventies with T-cell large granular lymphocyte leukemia. Some clones in this sample may be carry-over from other donors' samples. Sequencing was performed on peripheral blood mononuclear cells. The CDR3 protein is CASSIQGNTGELFF. The CDR3 DNA follows: TGTGCCAGTAGTATCCAAGGTAACACCGGGGAGCTGTTTTTT.